This is a list of T cell receptor beta chains from one sample in a study of blood T cells in healthy people across ages. Each CDR3 protein gets one entry after TCRdb re-called the 5' RACE reads with MiXCR. This table holds over 950,000 distinct CDR3 sequences, about two fifths found once. Material: blood. The receptors were gathered from a young man in good health. Each CDR3 is given with its conserved first and last residue. D genes are given only for firm matches. Rows give clone size only sometimes, using once, few, many, or a class for an expanded clone.

d_gene	j_gene	v_gene	abundance	CDR3nt	CDR3aa
NA	TRBJ2-3	TRBV4-2	NA	TGTGCCAGCAGCCAGGGGGGGCGAGCTAGCACAGATACGCAGTATTTT	CASSQGGRASTDTQYF
NA	TRBJ2-7	TRBV4-3	NA	TGCGCCAGCAGCCAAGGGTCACTAGGGGTCTACTACGAGCAGTACTTC	CASSQGSLGVYYEQYF
NA	TRBJ1-2	TRBV6-2/TRBV6-3	few	TGTGCCAGCAGTGGACAAGTCCTATTCTATGGCTACACCTTC	CASSGQVLFYGYTF
NA	TRBJ2-1	TRBV12-3/TRBV12-4	NA	TGTGCCAGCAGAATCGACCCTAGGGGCGAGCAGTTCTTC	CASRIDPRGEQFF
NA	TRBJ1-2	TRBV27	few	TGTGCCAGCAGTTCCCTTGGCAGGGGAGTACATGGCTACACCTTC	CASSSLGRGVHGYTF
NA	TRBJ2-6	TRBV20-1	NA	TGCAGTGCTAGACAGGTGGTCACCAACGTCCTGACTTTC	CSARQVVTNVLTF
NA	TRBJ1-5	TRBV6-2/TRBV6-3	NA	TGTGCCATAGACCCGGCCGGGGCTGGTCAGCCCCAGCATTTT	CAIDPAGAGQPQHF
NA	TRBJ1-1	TRBV7-2	NA	TGTGCCAGCAGCTTAGGACAGTTGAGCCCTGAAGCTTTCTTT	CASSLGQLSPEAFF
NA	TRBJ2-1	TRBV20-1	few	TGCAGTGCTAGAGTCGGCAGCCCCAGCTCCTACAATGAGCAGTTCTTC	CSARVGSPSSYNEQFF
TRBD1	TRBJ1-1	TRBV20-1	NA	TGCAGTGCTGCCGGGACAGGGGGCAAAAGGTCGACTGAAGCTTTCTTT	CSAAGTGGKRSTEAFF
NA	TRBJ2-2	TRBV10-3	few	TGTGCCATCAGTGACAACGTCCCGGGGGACACCGGGGAGCTGTTTTTT	CAISDNVPGDTGELFF
NA	TRBJ2-3	TRBV24-1	many	TGTGCCACCAGTGTAGCAGATACGCAGTATTTT	CATSVADTQYF
TRBD1	TRBJ2-5	TRBV4-2	NA	TGTGCCAGCAGCCAAGATATAGGGAGGGGACAGGGGGTCAGAAAGACCCAGTACTTC	CASSQDIGRGQGVRKTQYF
NA	TRBJ1-5	TRBV20-1	few	TGCAGTGCTAGAGAAGATCAGCCCCAGCATTTT	CSAREDQPQHF
NA	TRBJ2-3	TRBV6-5	NA	TGTGCCAGCAGTTACTCTGGAGGGCAGGATACGCAGTATTTT	CASSYSGGQDTQYF
NA	TRBJ1-2	TRBV7-9	NA	TGTGCCAGCAGCTTAATAGGTGGCGGCAGGAACTATGGCTACACCTTC	CASSLIGGGRNYGYTF
TRBD2	TRBJ2-7	TRBV3-1	NA	TGTGCCAGCAGCCAACCATACCTCGGGGGGATTCACGAGCAGTACTTC	CASSQPYLGGIHEQYF
NA	TRBJ2-2	TRBV12-3/TRBV12-4	few	TGTGCCAGCAAGGACGAGCGGCGGACCGGGGAGCTGTTTTTT	CASKDERRTGELFF
NA	TRBJ1-1	TRBV6-1	NA	TGTGCCAGCAGTGACCATGGGGGGGGTGAAAACACTGAAGCTTTCTTT	CASSDHGGGENTEAFF
NA	TRBJ2-1	TRBV20-1	few	TGCAGTGCTAGGCCCAGGTACAATGAGCAGTTCTTC	CSARPRYNEQFF
TRBD1	TRBJ2-3	TRBV20-1	NA	TGCAGTGCTAGAGAGAGCCCCCCCGAAGACGACAGGGCCACCTACACAGATACGCAGTATTTT	CSARESPPEDDRATYTDTQYF
NA	TRBJ1-1	TRBV5-5	NA	TGTGCCAGCAGCCAAAGGGTCGGGACCCAAGGCGCTTTCTTT	CASSQRVGTQGAFF
TRBD1	TRBJ2-5	TRBV20-1	NA	TGCAGTGCCTGGACAGGGGAAGACCTCGGTGAGACCCAGTACTTC	CSAWTGEDLGETQYF
TRBD1	TRBJ1-6	TRBV20-1	few	TGCAGTGCTAGCCTTGATACTCCGGGACAGGCGCCCTATAATTCACCCCTCCACTTT	CSASLDTPGQAPYNSPLHF
TRBD1	TRBJ1-5	TRBV28	NA	TGTGCCAGCAGGGGGACAGGGGTTCAGCCCCAGCATTTT	CASRGTGVQPQHF
NA	TRBJ2-2	TRBV6-2/TRBV6-3	few	TGTGCCAGCAGTTATATTTTTCGGACGGGATCGAACACCGGGGAGCTGTTTTTT	CASSYIFRTGSNTGELFF
TRBD2	TRBJ2-5	TRBV5-1	NA	TGCGCCAGCAGCGCCTTCGCAGCGGGAGGGCCCGGGACCCAGTACTTC	CASSAFAAGGPGTQYF
NA	TRBJ2-3	TRBV5-1	few	TGCGCCAGCAGCCGAGTTGCGCCCCCAGATACGCAGTATTTT	CASSRVAPPDTQYF
NA	TRBJ2-1	TRBV27	NA	TGTGCCAGCGCCATAAGACCAGGCTACAATGAGCAGTTCTTC	CASAIRPGYNEQFF
TRBD1	TRBJ1-2	TRBV4-3	many	TGCGCCAGCAGCGAGTTGACAGGGGGTAGTAGTGACTATGGCTACACCTTC	CASSELTGGSSDYGYTF
TRBD1	TRBJ1-5	TRBV4-1	NA	TGCGCCAGCAGCCAAGGACAGGGGGAACAGCCCCAGCATTTT	CASSQGQGEQPQHF
TRBD1	TRBJ2-6	TRBV12-3/TRBV12-4	few	TGTGCCAGCAGGGATAGCAGGACAGGGATGGCTTCTGGGGCCAACGTCCTGACTTTC	CASRDSRTGMASGANVLTF
TRBD1	TRBJ1-2	TRBV5-6	NA	TGTGCCAGCAGCGCGGACAGGGAGAGGGGCTACACCTTC	CASSADRERGYTF
NA	TRBJ2-6	TRBV4-2	NA	TGTGCCAGCAGCCAAGATCGAAGACTCTCTGGGGCCAACGTCCTGACTTTC	CASSQDRRLSGANVLTF
NA	TRBJ1-1	TRBV7-3	NA	TGTACCAGCAGCCTAACAGGGTTGGACACTGAAGCTTTCTTT	CTSSLTGLDTEAFF